This T cell receptor beta chain was profiled in a study of cytomegalovirus exposure and HLA in healthy donors. The CDR3 spans 15 residues. The ends lost 4 bases at V and 1 base at J; junction bases unmatched: 5. Germline V gene data show CDR1 as SGHTA and CDR2 as FQGNSA. Study-wide findings and caveats: Earlier results showed most TCR beta V segments being productive about 87% or about 30% of the time. A few CMV-associated chains proved CMV antigen-specific in vitro. 87-base-pair reads could not separate some V segments, including TRBV6-2 and TRBV6-3. Later analysis suggested most CMV-associated TCR beta chains were HLA-restricted.

About this clone itself: The antigen remains unidentified.

PCR employed 60 Vbeta and 13 Jbeta primers. Measured with immunoSEQ multiplex PCR; TCRdb has only the in-frame clones, and not every one. Here the sample spans about 160,000 clones, roughly 85% being singletons. This sequence originates from a male donor in good health and CMV-seropositive. V gene TRBV7-2 combines with J gene TRBJ1-1; the match to TRBD1 covers 8 bases. The sequenced sample was PBMCs. In DNA, the CDR3 is TGTGCCAGCAGCTGGACCGGGACAGGGAACACTGAAGCTTTCTTT. It is translated as CASSWTGTGNTEAFF.